This entry concerns a single T cell receptor beta chain. The antigen remains unidentified. This specimen comes from a study of T cell responses to AZD1222 COVID-19 vaccine. V was pared by 5 bases and J by 7 bases, with 5 bases of the junction left unmatched. CDR3 length: 13 residues. The germline V gene has CDR1 MDHEN and CDR2 SYDVKM. The protocol was immunoSEQ multiplex PCR, while the TCRdb copy is restricted to in-frame clones and leaves out a portion. Of roughly 130,000 clones in the sample, around 94% were seen once. Study-wide findings and caveats: The donor group comprised mostly white British people and more females; the analysis possibly underestimated clonal diversity. Spike as a whole was targeted by vaccine-associated CD4 TCRs, dominant at 160-218 and 743-854.

The sample in question was peripheral blood, obtained on day 0 of AZD1222 vaccination. This clonotype was obtained from an adult in good health. This rearrangement joins TRBV28 to TRBJ1-5, with 7 bases that match TRBD1. In nucleotides, the CDR3 is TGTGCCAGCAGTCCGACAGGGAACCAGCCCCAGCATTTT. It yields the protein CASSPTGNQPQHF.